This entry describes one TCR beta chain. Libraries were prepared by immunoSEQ multiplex PCR; TCRdb keeps only in-frame clonotypes and omits some of them. The sample carries around 2.5 million clones, roughly 93% recorded once. Germline V gene lookup returns CDR1 SGDLS and CDR2 YYNGEE. The CDR3 length is 13 residues. V dropped 1 base and J dropped 14 bases, with 16 bases sitting between them. The sample is drawn from a study of shared clonotypes between healthy human individuals. The V gene is TRBV9, the J gene TRBJ2-1, with a tentative D call TRBD1 (6 bases). The sequence was collected from a young man in good health. Some clones in this sample may be carry-over from other donors' samples. Input material: naive CD4+ T cells from PBMCs. As for subset: CD45RA+ positively selected. This CDR3 reads CASSVRGLGAKFF. CDR3 nucleotides: TGTGCCAGCAGCGTAAGAGGATTGGGGGCTAAGTTCTTC.